The clone carrying this TCR beta chain was observed a handful of times. These data are taken from a study of blood T cells in healthy people across ages. Primers used in a second PCR of about 7 to 12 cycles were a sample-barcoded 5' primer and a J-beta primer mix. One entry per CDR3 protein results from TCRdb running MiXCR on the 5' RACE reads. Here the sample spans about 970,000 distinct CDR3 sequences, around 54% being singletons. V lost 5 bases, J lost 4 bases, and 10 bases stayed unmatched. CDR1 SGHVS and CDR2 FQNEAQ come from the germline V gene. This CDR3 is built from 16 residues. Sequencing was performed on blood. The gene calls are TRBV7-8 and TRBJ1-2; 10 bases match TRBD1. The clonotype comes from a woman aged 60-75 years in good health. The CDR3 nucleotides are TGTGCCAGCAGCCCAAGACAGGGGGCGTTAGCCTATGGCTACACCTTC. This encodes CASSPRQGALAYGYTF.